This T cell receptor beta chain was retrieved from a study of response to subunit inactivated influenza vaccine. Study conclusions and caveats: Seasonal influenza vaccination, on each occasion, was suggested by the authors to recruit few new T cells.

The CDR3 has 13 amino acids. V was shortened by 1 base and J by 5 bases, with 9 bases between the two germline ends. Germline CDR1 and CDR2: SGHTA and FQGTGA. TCRdb redid the calling of the RT-PCR reads with MiXCR, one entry per CDR3 protein. The top ten hold 9.5% to 13% of the sample, which has more than 600,000 distinct CDR3 sequences, 18% seen once. This clonotype turned up a few times. Its antigen is not identified. The clonotype was recovered from a man between 45 and 60 years old who received an inactivated influenza vaccine. J is TRBJ2-7 and V is TRBV7-3, with D possibly being TRBD1 (6 bases). The source was PBMCs from blood, collected 5 days after vaccination. The CDR3 here is CASSLNRDNEQYF. As DNA, the CDR3 is TGTGCCAGCAGCTTAAACAGGGATAACGAGCAGTACTTC.